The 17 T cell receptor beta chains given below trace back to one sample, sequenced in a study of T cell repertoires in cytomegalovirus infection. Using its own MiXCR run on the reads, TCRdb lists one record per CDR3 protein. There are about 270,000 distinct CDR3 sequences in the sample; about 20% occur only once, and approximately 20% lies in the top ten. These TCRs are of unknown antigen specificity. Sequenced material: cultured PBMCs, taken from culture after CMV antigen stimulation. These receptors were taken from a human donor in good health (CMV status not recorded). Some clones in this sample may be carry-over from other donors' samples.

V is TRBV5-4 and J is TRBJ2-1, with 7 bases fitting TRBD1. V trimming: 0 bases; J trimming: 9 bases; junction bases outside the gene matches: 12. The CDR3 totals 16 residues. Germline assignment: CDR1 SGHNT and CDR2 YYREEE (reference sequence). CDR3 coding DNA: TGTGCCAGCAGCTTGGGGGTCAGGGGGTACCGGAGTGAGCAGTTCTTC. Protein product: CASSLGVRGYRSEQFF.

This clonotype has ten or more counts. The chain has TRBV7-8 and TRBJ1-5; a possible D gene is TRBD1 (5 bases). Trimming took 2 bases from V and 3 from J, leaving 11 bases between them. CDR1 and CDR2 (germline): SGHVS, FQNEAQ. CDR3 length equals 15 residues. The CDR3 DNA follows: TGTGCCAGCAGCTTACTTGGACAATCCAATCAGCCCCAGCATTTT. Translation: CASSLLGQSNQPQHF.

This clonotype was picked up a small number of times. CDR3 residues: CSARDRLAGVIYNEQFF. In DNA, the CDR3 is TGCAGTGCTAGAGATAGACTAGCGGGAGTAATATACAATGAGCAGTTCTTC. The chain employs TRBV20-1 and TRBJ2-1, with TRBD2 identical over 12 bases. This CDR3 region has 17 residues. Unmatched junction bases numbered 7, after V lost 0 bases and J lost 4 bases. CDR1 and CDR2 (germline): DFQATT, SNEGSKA (reference sequence).

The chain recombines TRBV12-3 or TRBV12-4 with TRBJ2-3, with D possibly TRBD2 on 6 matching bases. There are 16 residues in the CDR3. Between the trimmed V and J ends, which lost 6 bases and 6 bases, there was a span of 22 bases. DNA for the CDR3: TGTGCCAGCAGCCGGACTACCGGGTCACTTGTTGATACGCAGTATTTT. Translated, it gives CASSRTTGSLVDTQYF.

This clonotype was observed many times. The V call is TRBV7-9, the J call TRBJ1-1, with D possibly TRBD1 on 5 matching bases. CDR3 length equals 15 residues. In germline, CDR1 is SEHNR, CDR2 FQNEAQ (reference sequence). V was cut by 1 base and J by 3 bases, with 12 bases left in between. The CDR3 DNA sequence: TGTGCCAGCAGCTTAGGGTCCGGGGCTGACACTGAAGCTTTCTTT. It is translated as CASSLGSGADTEAFF.

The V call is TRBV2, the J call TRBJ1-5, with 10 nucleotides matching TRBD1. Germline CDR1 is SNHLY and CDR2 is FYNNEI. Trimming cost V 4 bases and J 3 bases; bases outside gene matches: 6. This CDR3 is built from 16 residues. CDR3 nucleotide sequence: TGTGCCAGCAGTGCGCTGGACAGGGGGGACAATCAGCCCCAGCATTTT. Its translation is CASSALDRGDNQPQHF.

CDR3 in DNA: TGTGCCAGCAGTTTATGGTACAGGGAAACGAGTTCACCCCTCCACTTT. As protein: CASSLWYRETSSPLHF. The rearrangement links TRBV27 to TRBJ1-6; D perhaps matches TRBD1 (6 bases). From germline, CDR1 is MNHEY and CDR2 SMNVEV (reference sequence). Trimming left V 1 base short and J 9 bases short, with 16 bases between. The CDR3 totals 16 residues.

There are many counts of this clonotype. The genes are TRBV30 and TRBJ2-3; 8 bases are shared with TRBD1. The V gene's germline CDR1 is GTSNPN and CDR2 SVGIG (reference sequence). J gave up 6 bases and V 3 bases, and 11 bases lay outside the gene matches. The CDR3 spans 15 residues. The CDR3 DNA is TGTGCCTGGAGGAGCACAGGGGGGAGCTGGGATACGCAGTATTTT. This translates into CAWRSTGGSWDTQYF.

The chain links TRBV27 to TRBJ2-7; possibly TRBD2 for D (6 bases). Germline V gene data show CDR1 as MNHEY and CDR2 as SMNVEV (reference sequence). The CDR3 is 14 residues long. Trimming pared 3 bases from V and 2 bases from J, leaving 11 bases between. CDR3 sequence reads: CASSFAGRAYEQYF. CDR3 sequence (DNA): TGTGCCAGCAGTTTCGCCGGGAGAGCCTACGAGCAGTACTTC.

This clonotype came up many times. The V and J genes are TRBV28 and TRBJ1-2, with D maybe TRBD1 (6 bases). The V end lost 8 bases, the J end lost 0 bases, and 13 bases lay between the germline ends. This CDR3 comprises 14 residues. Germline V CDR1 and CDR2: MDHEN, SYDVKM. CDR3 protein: CASAKGDTNYGYTF. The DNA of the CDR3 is TGTGCCAGCGCCAAGGGGGATACTAACTATGGCTACACCTTC.

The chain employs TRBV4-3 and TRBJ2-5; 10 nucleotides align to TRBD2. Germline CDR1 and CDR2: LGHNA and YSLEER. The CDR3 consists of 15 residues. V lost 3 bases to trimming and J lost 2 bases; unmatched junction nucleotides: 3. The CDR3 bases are TGCGCCAGCAGCCATTTACTAGCGGGGCAAGAGACCCAGTACTTC. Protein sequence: CASSHLLAGQETQYF.

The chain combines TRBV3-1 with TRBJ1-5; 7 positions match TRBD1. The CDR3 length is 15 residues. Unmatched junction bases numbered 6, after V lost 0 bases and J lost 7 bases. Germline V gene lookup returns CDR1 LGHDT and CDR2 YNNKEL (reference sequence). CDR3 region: CASSQDGQDWQPQHF. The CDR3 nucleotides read TGTGCCAGCAGCCAAGACGGACAGGACTGGCAGCCCCAGCATTTT.

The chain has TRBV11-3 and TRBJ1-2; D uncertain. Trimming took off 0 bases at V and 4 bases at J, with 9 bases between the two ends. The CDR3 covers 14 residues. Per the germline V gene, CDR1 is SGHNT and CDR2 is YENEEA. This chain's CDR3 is CASSLDRNTYGYTF. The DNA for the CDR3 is TGTGCCAGCAGCTTAGACAGGAATACCTATGGCTACACCTTC.

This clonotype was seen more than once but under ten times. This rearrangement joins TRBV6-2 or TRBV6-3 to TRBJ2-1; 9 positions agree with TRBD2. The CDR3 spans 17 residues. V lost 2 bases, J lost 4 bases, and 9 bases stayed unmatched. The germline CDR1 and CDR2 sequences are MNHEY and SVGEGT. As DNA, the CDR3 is TGTGCCAGCAGTTACGCCCCCTCTAGCGGGATATACAATGAGCAGTTCTTC. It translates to CASSYAPSSGIYNEQFF.

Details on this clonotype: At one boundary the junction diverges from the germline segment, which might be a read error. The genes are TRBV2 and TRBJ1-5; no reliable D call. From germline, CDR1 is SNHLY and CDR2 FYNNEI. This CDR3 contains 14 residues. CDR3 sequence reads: CASREEDHLQPQHF. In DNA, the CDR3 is TGTGCCAGCAGAGAAGAGGATCATTTGCAGCCCCAGCATTTT.

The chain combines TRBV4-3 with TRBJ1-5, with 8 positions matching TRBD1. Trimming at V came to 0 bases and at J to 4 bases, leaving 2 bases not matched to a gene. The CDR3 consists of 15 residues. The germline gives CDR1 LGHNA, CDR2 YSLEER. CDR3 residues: CASSQDNRGNQPQHF. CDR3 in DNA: TGCGCCAGCAGCCAAGATAACAGGGGGAATCAGCCCCAGCATTTT.

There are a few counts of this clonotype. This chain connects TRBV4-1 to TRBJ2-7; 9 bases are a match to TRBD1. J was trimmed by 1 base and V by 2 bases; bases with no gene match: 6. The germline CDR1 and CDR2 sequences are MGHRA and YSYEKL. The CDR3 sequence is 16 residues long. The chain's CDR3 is CASSQNRGPSSYEQYV. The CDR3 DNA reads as TGCGCCAGCAGCCAAAACAGGGGGCCGAGTTCCTACGAGCAGTACGTC.